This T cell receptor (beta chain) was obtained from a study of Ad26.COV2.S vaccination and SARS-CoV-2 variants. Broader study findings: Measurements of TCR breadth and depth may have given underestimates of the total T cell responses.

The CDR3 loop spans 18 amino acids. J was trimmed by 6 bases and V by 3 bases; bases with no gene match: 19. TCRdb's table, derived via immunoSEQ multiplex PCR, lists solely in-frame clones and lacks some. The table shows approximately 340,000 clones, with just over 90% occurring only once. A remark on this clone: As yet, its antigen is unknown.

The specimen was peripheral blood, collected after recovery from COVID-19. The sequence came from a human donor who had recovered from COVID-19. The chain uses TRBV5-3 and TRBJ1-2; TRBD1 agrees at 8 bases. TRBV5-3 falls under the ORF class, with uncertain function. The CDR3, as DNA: TGTGCCAGAAGCTCGCCCAGGGGGGGACGGACAGGGTCGCATGGCTACACCTTC. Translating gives CARSSPRGGRTGSHGYTF.